This T cell receptor beta chain was observed in a study of circulating and synovial CD4+ cells in juvenile arthritis. A note on this clone: Its antigen remains unidentified.

Germline lookup yields CDR1 MNHNS and CDR2 SASEGT. V was pared by 6 bases and J by 7 bases, with 13 bases between. This CDR3 has 13 residues. Using immunoSEQ multiplex PCR, the repertoire was profiled, and TCRdb retains in-frame clones only, with some absent. The table lists fewer than 40,000 clones, about 94% of them singletons, with 2.9% in the top ten. Overall study findings and caveats: Compared with bulk blood, circulating pathogenic-like lymphocytes shared substantially more CDR3 sequences with synovial T cells. Diversity here was lower than in bulk blood CD4 cells. Bulk blood CD4 samples held at least an order of magnitude more or fewer genomes than CPL.

Source material: CD4+ T cells from blood. The TCR comes from a human donor with juvenile idiopathic arthritis. V gene TRBV6-1 combines with J gene TRBJ2-1; D remains ambiguous. For the CDR3, the DNA is TGTGCCAGCAGCGTAGAAGCGCGTAATGAGCAGTTCTTC. The encoded protein is CASSVEARNEQFF.